The clone carrying this TCR beta chain has ten or more counts. Its antigen remains unknown. TCRdb re-called the 5' RACE reads through MiXCR, storing one row per CDR3 protein. The sample shows approximately 520,000 distinct CDR3 sequences, approximately 5% of them seen only once. These data belong to a study of CD8 T cells in ankylosing spondylitis. V was cut by 0 bases and J by 8 bases, with 13 bases left in between. CDR3 length equals 13 residues. CDR1 is DFQATT, CDR2 SNEGSKA, per germline (reference sequence). Study observations and caveats: Characteristic, it appeared, of ankylosing spondylitis blood was a TCR beta motif of eight or nine highly homologous variants. Prior literature has documented some motif variants in synovial fluid and blood from reactive arthritis. Matched ankylosing spondylitis synovial fluid reportedly contained a significantly enriched population of disease-linked clones.

The J gene is TRBJ1-2, the V gene TRBV20-1, with D unclear. The sequenced sample was blood, either unsorted or a sorted T cell fraction (not recorded which). The sequence was obtained from a male donor with ankylosing spondylitis. CDR3 amino acids: CSARDERSWGYTF. The CDR3 DNA reads as TGCAGTGCTAGAGATGAGCGGTCATGGGGCTACACCTTC.